The 31 T cell receptor beta chains presented below share a single source sample, sequenced in a study of OX40 agonist ivuxolimab in advanced cancers. Sequencing used immunoSEQ multiplex PCR; TCRdb keeps in-frame clones, though not all of them. The table has 60,000 to 85,000 clones, approximately 80% seen once; the top ten hold around 1.7%. This sample comprised CD4+ or CD8+ T cells sorted from blood, obtained in a trial of the OX40 agonist ivuxolimab. Receptor source: an adult with an advanced solid tumor such as melanoma, head and neck, liver or kidney cancer.

V and J are TRBV11-2 and TRBJ2-2; 7 bases align to TRBD1. The germline V gene encodes CDR1 SGHAT and CDR2 FQNNGV. The V segment lost 5 bases and the J segment 4 bases; nucleotides outside the gene matches: 10. The CDR3 runs to 16 residues. The CDR3 spells CASSPTGHRRTGELFF. CDR3 nucleotide sequence: TGTGCCAGCAGCCCGACAGGGCACCGGCGCACCGGGGAGCTGTTTTTT.

The J gene is TRBJ2-5, the V gene TRBV5-1, with 8 nucleotides matching TRBD2. Germline trimming cut 3 bases from V and 7 bases from J; bases unmatched to any gene: 8. CDR1 and CDR2 from the germline V gene are SGHRS and YFSETQ. The CDR3 contains 14 residues. The CDR3 spells CASSSGTRDWTQYF. Here the CDR3 DNA reads TGCGCCAGCAGCTCCGGGACTAGGGATTGGACCCAGTACTTC. Full variable domain (rest looked up from reference TRBV5-1 and TRBJ2-5): KAGVTQTPRYLIKTRGQQVTLSCSPISGHRSVSWYQQTPGQGLQFLFEYFSETQRNKGNFPGRFSGRQFSNSRSEMNVSTLELGDSALYLCASSSGTRDWTQYFGPGTRLLVL.

The chain uses TRBV7-3 and TRBJ2-1, with a weak D call TRBD2 (6 bases). This CDR3 spans 14 amino acids. The V gene lost 2 bases and the J gene lost 7 bases, with 12 bases spanning the gap. CDR1 is SGHTA and CDR2 is FQGTGA in the germline V gene. CDR3 sequence: CASSLRGSWNEQFF. CDR3 coding DNA: TGTGCCAGCAGCTTACGGGGGTCGTGGAATGAGCAGTTCTTC.

This chain links TRBV25-1 with TRBJ2-7; D gene ambiguous. This CDR3 is built from 14 residues. From germline, CDR1 is MGHDK and CDR2 SYGVNS. Trimming pared 2 bases from V and 2 bases from J, leaving 10 bases between. The CDR3 is CASSENGGTYEQYF. In DNA, the CDR3 is TGTGCCAGCAGTGAAAACGGCGGTACCTACGAGCAGTACTTC.

This clone came up a few times. The CDR3 spells CASLDGFNEKLFF. Written as DNA, the CDR3 is TGTGCCAGCTTGGACGGGTTTAATGAAAAACTGTTTTTT. The genes are TRBV2 and TRBJ1-4; D is undetermined. The ends were cut back, 8 bases at V and 4 bases at J, with 11 bases in the middle. The germline V gene encodes CDR1 SNHLY and CDR2 FYNNEI. The CDR3 loop spans 13 amino acids.

The V and J genes are TRBV5-6 and TRBJ2-7; 11 nucleotides agree with TRBD1. The CDR3 extends over 14 amino acids. Germline V lookup: CDR1 SGHDT, CDR2 YYEEEE. The V segment lost 4 bases and the J segment 3 bases; nucleotides outside the gene matches: 3. As DNA, the CDR3 is TGTGCCAGCAGCCCTGGGACAGGGGGCTACGAGCAGTACTTC. It codes for CASSPGTGGYEQYF.

This chain links TRBV4-2 with TRBJ2-3; 10 bases agree with TRBD2. V shed 5 bases, J shed 2 bases, and the junction held 16 bases outside the gene matches. CDR3 length: 19 amino acids. CDR1 is LGHNA and CDR2 is YNFKEQ in the germline V gene. The chain's CDR3 is CASSFTSAASGGHTDTQYF. For the CDR3, the DNA is TGTGCCAGCAGCTTCACTAGCGCGGCTAGCGGGGGCCACACAGATACGCAGTATTTT.

The gene calls are TRBV7-9 and TRBJ1-4; D is uncertain. The CDR3 loop spans 14 amino acids. Trimming pared 0 bases from V and 5 bases from J, leaving 7 bases between. CDR1 is SEHNR and CDR2 is FQNEAQ in the germline V gene (reference sequence). Written as DNA, the CDR3 is TGTGCCAGCAGCTTAGCTGGCGGGAATGAAAAACTGTTTTTT. This sequence encodes CASSLAGGNEKLFF.

This clone showed up just a few times. The CDR3 loop reads CSVLQEHNQPQHF. The CDR3 DNA reads TGCAGCGTACTTCAGGAGCACAATCAGCCCCAGCATTTT. V usage is TRBV29-1 and J usage is TRBJ1-5; D remains ambiguous. This CDR3 contains 13 residues. CDR1 SQVTM and CDR2 ANQGSEA come from the germline V gene. Deletions cut 6 bases from V and 3 bases from J, with 12 bases between. Full variable domain (outside the CDR3, taken from reference TRBV29-1 and TRBJ1-5): SAVISQKPSRDICQRGTSLTIQCQVDSQVTMMFWYRQQPGQSLTLIATANQGSEATYESGFVIDKFPISRPNLTFSTLTVSNMSPEDSSIYLCSVLQEHNQPQHFGDGTRLSIL.

CDR3 sequence reads: CATSRGLWNTEAFF. CDR3 DNA: TGTGCCACCAGCAGAGGGCTGTGGAACACTGAAGCTTTCTTT. The chain carries TRBV15 and TRBJ1-1; D is ambiguous. The V gene lost 1 base and the J gene lost 1 base, with 7 bases spanning the gap. The germline gives CDR1 LNHNV, CDR2 YYDKDF (reference sequence). The CDR3 spans 14 residues.

This rearrangement joins TRBV7-8 to TRBJ2-1; D might be TRBD1 or TRBD2, each matching 6 bases. V was cut by 1 base and J by 0 bases, with 13 bases left in between. CDR1 is SGHVS, CDR2 FQNEAQ, per germline. The CDR3 covers 17 residues. This CDR3 is CASSLGGAGSSYNEQFF. Here the CDR3 DNA reads TGTGCCAGCAGCTTAGGGGGGGCGGGCAGCTCCTACAATGAGCAGTTCTTC. The whole variable domain, remainder taken from reference TRBV7-8 and TRBJ2-1, is GAGVSQSPRYKVAKRGQDVALRCDPISGHVSLFWYQQALGQGPEFLTYFQNEAQLDKSGLPSDRFFAERPEGSVSTLKIQRTQQEDSAVYLCASSLGGAGSSYNEQFFGPGTRLTVL.

On this clone: The same CDR3 can be traced to other DNA sequences in this sample. V usage is TRBV7-3 and J usage is TRBJ2-1; TRBD2 might be the D (5 bases). This CDR3 spans 14 amino acids. The V and J ends lost 2 bases and 2 bases respectively, with 7 bases between them. Germline V gives CDR1 SGHTA, CDR2 FQGTGA. The CDR3 here is CASSLSGTYNEQFF. CDR3 DNA: TGTGCCAGCAGCTTATCCGGGACCTACAATGAGCAGTTCTTC.

This clone was counted a single time. This sequence joins TRBV5-1 and TRBJ2-1; D is perhaps TRBD2 (6 bases). CDR1 and CDR2 from the germline V gene are SGHRS and YFSETQ. The CDR3 has 17 residues. Trimming removed 3 bases at V and 1 base at J, with 17 bases between. CDR3 sequence reads: CASSSRRLAGSYNEQFF. CDR3 nucleotide sequence: TGCGCCAGCAGCTCCAGACGGTTGGCGGGATCCTACAATGAGCAGTTCTTC.

The chain links TRBV7-9 to TRBJ2-1; 8 nucleotides line up with TRBD2. V shed 5 bases, J shed 7 bases, and the junction held 10 bases outside the gene matches. The germline V gene encodes CDR1 SEHNR and CDR2 FQNEAQ (reference sequence). This CDR3 is 15 amino acids long. CDR3 loop: CASSPPGTRGNEQFF. CDR3 DNA sequence: TGTGCCAGCAGCCCCCCCGGGACTAGGGGTAATGAGCAGTTCTTC.

A word on this clone: At one end the junction does not follow the germline gene, possibly because of a read error. V is TRBV7-3 and J is TRBJ2-1; TRBD2 is a possible D gene (6 bases). Looked up from germline, CDR1 is SGHTA and CDR2 is FQGTGA. This CDR3 is 12 amino acids long. CDR3 protein: CASSLTGDEQFF. As DNA, the CDR3 is TGTGCCAGCAGCCTAACGGGGGATGAGCAGTTCTTC.

This clone was picked up one time. One junction end disagrees with the germline gene, perhaps due to a read error. This chain uses TRBV6-1 with TRBJ1-1; 7 bases map to TRBD1. Germline V gives CDR1 MNHNS, CDR2 SASEGT. The CDR3 consists of 14 residues. DNA of the CDR3: TGTGCCAGCAGTTCTGCCGGGACAGTCGTCCCGGGGGGATTT. Protein: CASSSAGTVVPGGF.

The chain links TRBV7-2 to TRBJ2-7, with 13 bases aligning to TRBD2. There are 15 residues in the CDR3. The trim removed 4 bases at V and 5 bases at J, leaving 5 bases unmatched. Germline loops: CDR1 SGHTA, CDR2 FQGNSA. The CDR3 coding sequence is TGTGCCAGCAGCTGGGGACTAGCGGGGACCAACGAGCAGTACTTC. As protein: CASSWGLAGTNEQYF.

CDR3 loop: CASSAYRPNRSTDTQYF. The CDR3 DNA is TGTGCCAGCAGTGCATATCGGCCAAATAGGAGCACAGATACGCAGTATTTT. The chain couples TRBV2 to TRBJ2-3; D unclear. V gave up 4 bases and J gave up 0 bases, with 17 bases separating them. Looked up from germline, CDR1 is SNHLY and CDR2 is FYNNEI. This CDR3 comprises 17 residues.

Only one count was recorded for this clone. This chain connects TRBV5-1 to TRBJ1-1, with 9 bases lining up with TRBD1. Germline lookup yields CDR1 SGHRS and CDR2 YFSETQ. This CDR3 comprises 16 residues. V lost 4 bases to trimming and J lost 0 bases; unmatched junction nucleotides: 7. The CDR3 sequence: CASSRDRAFMNTEAFF. The CDR3 nucleotides are TGCGCCAGCAGCCGGGACAGGGCCTTCATGAACACTGAAGCTTTCTTT.

V usage is TRBV2 and J usage is TRBJ1-2, with 9 nucleotides matching TRBD1. Unmatched junction bases numbered 2, after V lost 2 bases and J lost 1 base. The CDR3 length is 15 residues. Germline V CDR1 and CDR2: SNHLY, FYNNEI. The CDR3 DNA follows: TGTGCCAGCAGTGAACTGGGACAGGGTAACTATGGCTACACCTTC. This gives the protein CASSELGQGNYGYTF.

This sequence joins TRBV19 and TRBJ2-2; no clear D. Trimming shortened V by 2 bases and J by 1 base, and 2 bases separated the two germline ends. The germline V gene encodes CDR1 LNHDA and CDR2 SQIVND (reference sequence). The CDR3 is 13 amino acids. The DNA of the CDR3 is TGTGCCAGTAGTATACAGAACACCGGGGAGCTGTTTTTT. It yields the protein CASSIQNTGELFF.

This sequence joins TRBV7-2 and TRBJ2-7, with D tentatively TRBD1 (6 bases). CDR3 length equals 15 residues. The germline V gene has CDR1 SGHTA and CDR2 FQGNSA. V lost 1 base to trimming and J lost 3 bases, with 13 bases between them. The CDR3 region is CASSLEGRGSYEQYF. CDR3 nucleotide sequence: TGTGCCAGCAGCTTAGAGGGCAGGGGAAGCTACGAGCAGTACTTC.

The CDR3, as DNA: TGTGCCAGCAGTACACGGCGGAGCATCCAGCCCCAGCATTTT. Protein product: CASSTRRSIQPQHF. The gene calls are TRBV6-5 and TRBJ1-5, with unresolved D. Germline V gene data show CDR1 as MNHEY and CDR2 as SVGAGI. The CDR3 consists of 14 residues. Trimming removed 5 bases from V and 7 bases from J, with 15 bases in between.

The chain is built from TRBV6-1 and TRBJ2-7, with 7 bases identical to TRBD1. The V segment lost 11 bases and the J segment 2 bases; nucleotides outside the gene matches: 9. The CDR3 consists of 13 residues. Looked up from germline, CDR1 is MNHNS and CDR2 is SASEGT. The CDR3 sequence is CAASFGTAYEQYF. CDR3 nucleotide sequence: TGTGCCGCGTCATTTGGGACAGCCTACGAGCAGTACTTC.

V gene TRBV6-5 combines with J gene TRBJ1-2; D uncertain. Trimming took 0 bases from V and 2 from J, leaving 4 bases between them. The CDR3 is 13 amino acids. CDR1 is MNHEY, CDR2 SVGAGI, per germline. CDR3 amino acids: CASSYSTNYGYTF. As DNA, the CDR3 is TGTGCCAGCAGTTACTCTACAAACTATGGCTACACCTTC.

This clone appeared a single time. The rearrangement joins TRBV27 to TRBJ2-7; 9 bases agree with TRBD2. CDR1 and CDR2 from the germline V gene are MNHEY and SMNVEV (reference sequence). V gave up 4 bases and J gave up 4 bases; unmatched junction bases: 5. This CDR3 comprises 14 residues. CDR3 amino acids: CASSYLAGPYEQYF. In DNA form, the CDR3 reads TGTGCCAGCAGTTACCTAGCGGGACCTTACGAGCAGTACTTC.

This clone showed up just once. The chain is built from TRBV18 and TRBJ2-5; TRBD2 matches at 7 bases. This CDR3 region has 14 residues. Germline CDR1 and CDR2: KGHSH and LQKENI. V dropped 3 bases and J dropped 2; count of bases not matched to a gene: 3. The chain's CDR3 is CASSPAGRQETQYF. The CDR3 DNA follows: TGTGCCAGCTCACCTGCCGGGAGGCAAGAGACCCAGTACTTC.

The rearrangement joins TRBV10-3 to TRBJ2-2, with D perhaps given as TRBD1 or TRBD2 (6 bases each). The CDR3 is made up of 15 amino acids. Germline loops: CDR1 ENHRY, CDR2 SYGVKD. V was pared by 6 bases and J by 6 bases, with 17 bases between. CDR3 coding DNA: TGTGCCATCAGCGCGGAACAGGGAGGCGCCGGGGAGCTGTTTTTT. Protein product: CAISAEQGGAGELFF.

This clone has just one count. The chain uses TRBV11-2 and TRBJ1-5; D may be TRBD1 (6 bases). The germline V and J ends were trimmed by 5 bases and 1 base, with 12 bases remaining between them. The CDR3 totals 15 residues. Looked up from germline, CDR1 is SGHAT and CDR2 is FQNNGV. The CDR3 DNA is TGTGCCAGCAGCGGGGGGGGCAGGAGCAATCAGCCCCAGCATTTT. This gives the protein CASSGGGRSNQPQHF.

The genes are TRBV7-3 and TRBJ2-2; tentatively, D is TRBD2 (6 bases). There are 16 residues in the CDR3. V was trimmed by 0 bases and J by 6 bases, leaving 14 bases between them. Germline V gene data show CDR1 as SGHTA and CDR2 as FQGTGA. CDR3 sequence reads: CASSLTSSAGPGELFF. The CDR3, as DNA: TGTGCCAGCAGCTTAACTTCCTCGGCGGGGCCCGGGGAGCTGTTTTTT. Complete variable domain (other parts from reference TRBV7-3 and TRBJ2-2): GAGVSQTPSNKVTEKGKYVELRCDPISGHTALYWYRQSLGQGPEFLIYFQGTGAADDSGLPNDRFFAVRPEGSVSTLKIQRTERGDSAVYLCASSLTSSAGPGELFFGEGSRLTVL.

This clone was recorded once. V gene TRBV28 combines with J gene TRBJ2-1, with D maybe TRBD1 (6 bases). The germline gives CDR1 MDHEN, CDR2 SYDVKM. Trimming took 4 bases from V and 0 from J, leaving 10 bases between them. The CDR3 contains 15 residues. CDR3 protein: CASSSTGTSYNEQFF. The CDR3 region has the DNA TGTGCCAGCAGTTCCACAGGGACCTCCTACAATGAGCAGTTCTTC.